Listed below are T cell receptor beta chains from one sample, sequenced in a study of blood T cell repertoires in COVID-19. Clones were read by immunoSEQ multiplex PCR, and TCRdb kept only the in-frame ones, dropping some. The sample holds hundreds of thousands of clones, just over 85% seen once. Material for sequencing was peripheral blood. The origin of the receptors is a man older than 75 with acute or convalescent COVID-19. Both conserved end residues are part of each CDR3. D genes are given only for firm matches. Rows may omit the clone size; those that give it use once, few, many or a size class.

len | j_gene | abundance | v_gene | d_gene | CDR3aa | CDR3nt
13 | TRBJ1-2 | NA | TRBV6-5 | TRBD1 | CASDPTGGHGYTF | TGTGCCAGCGATCCTACAGGGGGACATGGCTACACCTTC
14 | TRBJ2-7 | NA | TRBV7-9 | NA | CASSLAHTAYEQYF | TGTGCCAGCAGCTTAGCCCACACCGCCTACGAGCAGTACTTC
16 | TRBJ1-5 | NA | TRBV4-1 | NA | CASSQDRTGGNQPQHF | TGCGCCAGCAGCCAGGACAGAACTGGGGGCAATCAGCCCCAGCATTTT
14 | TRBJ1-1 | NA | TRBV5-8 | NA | CASSGRQANTEAFF | TGTGCCAGCAGCGGCAGACAAGCGAACACTGAAGCTTTCTTT
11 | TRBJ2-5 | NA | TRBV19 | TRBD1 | CASSIGTDQYF | TGTGCCAGTAGTATTGGGACAGACCAGTACTTC
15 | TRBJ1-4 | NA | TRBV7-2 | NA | CASSQPTGTNEKLFF | TGTGCCAGCAGCCAGCCGACCGGGACTAATGAAAAACTGTTTTTT
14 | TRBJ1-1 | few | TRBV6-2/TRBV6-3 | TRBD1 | CASSTTGSSAEAFF | TGTGCCAGCAGTACGACAGGGTCGTCAGCTGAAGCTTTCTTT
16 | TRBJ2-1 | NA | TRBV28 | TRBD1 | CASGTLRDRGRGEQFF | TGTGCCAGCGGGACTTTAAGGGACAGGGGGCGGGGTGAGCAGTTCTTC
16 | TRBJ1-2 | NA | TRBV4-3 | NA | CASSQEPGGGRYGYTF | TGCGCCAGCAGCCAAGAACCGGGGGGGGGTAGATATGGCTACACCTTC
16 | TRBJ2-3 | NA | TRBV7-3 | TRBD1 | CASSQSGTGYPDTQYF | TGTGCCAGCAGCCAGTCCGGGACAGGGTACCCAGATACGCAGTATTTT
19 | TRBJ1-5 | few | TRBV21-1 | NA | CASSKGGNLGQGRDQPQHF | TGTGCCAGCAGCAAAGGAGGTAATTTAGGACAGGGGAGGGATCAGCCCCAGCATTTT
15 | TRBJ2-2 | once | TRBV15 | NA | CATSRERRPTGELFF | TGTGCCACCAGCAGAGAGAGGCGGCCCACCGGGGAGCTGTTTTTT
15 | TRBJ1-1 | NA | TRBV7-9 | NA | CASSIRGVMNTEAFF | TGTGCCAGCAGCATCAGGGGCGTCATGAACACTGAAGCTTTCTTT
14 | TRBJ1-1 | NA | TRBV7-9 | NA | CASSRRGGPTEAFF | TGTGCCAGCAGCCGACGAGGGGGACCCACTGAAGCTTTCTTT
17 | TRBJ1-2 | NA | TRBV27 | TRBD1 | CASSLSAGQGAGYGYTF | TGTGCCAGCAGTTTATCGGCGGGACAGGGGGCAGGTTATGGCTACACCTTC
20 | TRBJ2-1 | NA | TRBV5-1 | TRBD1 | CASSLIGTGSRLSSYNEQFF | TGCGCCAGCAGCTTGATAGGGACAGGGTCGAGGCTAAGCTCCTACAATGAGCAGTTCTTC
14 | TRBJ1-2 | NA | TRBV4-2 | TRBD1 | CASNSDRGLTGYTF | TGTGCCAGCAACTCAGACAGGGGGCTCACCGGCTACACCTTC
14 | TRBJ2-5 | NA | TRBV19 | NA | CASSKAGSKATQYF | TGTGCCAGTAGTAAGGCGGGGAGTAAAGCGACCCAGTACTTC
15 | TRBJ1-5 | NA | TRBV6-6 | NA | CASSYQDWGGQPQHF | TGTGCCAGCAGTTACCAGGATTGGGGGGGTCAGCCCCAGCATTTT
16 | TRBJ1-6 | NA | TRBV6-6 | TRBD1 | CASSWDRGPYNSPLHF | TGTGCCAGCAGTTGGGACAGGGGGCCCTATAATTCACCCCTCCACTTT
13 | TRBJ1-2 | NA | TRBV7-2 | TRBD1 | CASREQGAGGYTF | TGTGCCAGCAGGGAACAGGGGGCAGGGGGCTACACCTTC
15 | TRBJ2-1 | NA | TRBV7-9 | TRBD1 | CASSLVGQPHNEQFF | TGTGCCAGCAGCTTAGTGGGACAGCCGCACAATGAGCAGTTCTTC
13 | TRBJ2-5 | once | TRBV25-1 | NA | CASSEYGKETQYF | TGTGCCAGCAGTGAATACGGTAAAGAGACCCAGTACTTC
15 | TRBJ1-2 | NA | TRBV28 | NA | CASSLYPETNYGYTF | TGTGCCAGCAGTTTATACCCAGAAACTAACTATGGCTACACCTTC
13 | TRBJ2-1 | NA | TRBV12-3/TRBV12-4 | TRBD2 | CASIRTSDNEQFF | TGTGCCAGCATCCGGACTAGCGACAATGAGCAGTTCTTC
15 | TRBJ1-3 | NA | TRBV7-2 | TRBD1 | CASSLPRQGANTIYF | TGTGCCAGCAGCTTACCGAGACAGGGGGCCAACACCATATATTTT
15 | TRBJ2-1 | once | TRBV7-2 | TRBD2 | CASSWRASGGSEQFF | TGTGCCAGCAGCTGGAGGGCTAGCGGGGGTAGTGAGCAGTTCTTC
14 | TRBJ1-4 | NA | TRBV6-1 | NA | CASSDRGINEKLFF | TGTGCCAGCAGTGACCGAGGGATTAATGAAAAACTGTTTTTT
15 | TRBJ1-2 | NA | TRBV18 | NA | CASSPLDSPDYGYTF | TGTGCCAGCTCTCCTCTGGACAGCCCTGACTATGGCTACACCTTC
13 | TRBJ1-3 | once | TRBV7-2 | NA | CASSFTGSNTIYF | TGTGCCAGCAGCTTTACAGGGTCCAACACCATATATTTT
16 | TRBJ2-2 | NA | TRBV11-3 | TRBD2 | CASSLEGGGSTGELFF | TGTGCCAGCAGCTTAGAAGGCGGGGGTAGTACCGGGGAGCTGTTTTTT
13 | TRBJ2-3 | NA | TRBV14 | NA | CASSVTSPDTQYF | TGTGCCAGCAGCGTTACGAGTCCAGATACGCAGTATTTT
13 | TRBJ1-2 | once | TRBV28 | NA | CASSLETGRGYTF | TGTGCCAGCAGCCTCGAAACAGGGCGAGGCTACACCTTC
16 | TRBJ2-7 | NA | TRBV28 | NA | CASSSLAGTRAGEQYF | TGTGCCAGCAGCTCTCTTGCGGGGACCAGGGCGGGGGAGCAGTACTTC
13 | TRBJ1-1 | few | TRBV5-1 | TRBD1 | CASRTGGNTEAFF | TGCGCCAGCCGGACAGGGGGGAACACTGAAGCTTTCTTT
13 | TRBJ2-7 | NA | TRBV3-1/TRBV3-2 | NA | CASRNGSSYEQYF | TGTGCCAGCCGGAACGGGAGCTCCTACGAGCAGTACTTC
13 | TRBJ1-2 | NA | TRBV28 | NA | CASRRDRNYGYTF | TGTGCCAGCAGGCGGGACCGAAACTATGGCTACACCTTC
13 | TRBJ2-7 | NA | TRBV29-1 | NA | CSVFGGQGYEQYF | TGCAGCGTTTTTGGAGGGCAAGGGTACGAGCAGTACTTC
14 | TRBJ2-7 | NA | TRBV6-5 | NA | CASSYSTQGYEQYF | TGTGCCAGCAGTTACTCGACTCAGGGCTACGAGCAGTACTTC
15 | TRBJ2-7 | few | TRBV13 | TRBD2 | CASSSEGTSGGEQYF | TGTGCCAGCAGCTCCGAAGGGACTAGCGGGGGCGAGCAGTACTTC